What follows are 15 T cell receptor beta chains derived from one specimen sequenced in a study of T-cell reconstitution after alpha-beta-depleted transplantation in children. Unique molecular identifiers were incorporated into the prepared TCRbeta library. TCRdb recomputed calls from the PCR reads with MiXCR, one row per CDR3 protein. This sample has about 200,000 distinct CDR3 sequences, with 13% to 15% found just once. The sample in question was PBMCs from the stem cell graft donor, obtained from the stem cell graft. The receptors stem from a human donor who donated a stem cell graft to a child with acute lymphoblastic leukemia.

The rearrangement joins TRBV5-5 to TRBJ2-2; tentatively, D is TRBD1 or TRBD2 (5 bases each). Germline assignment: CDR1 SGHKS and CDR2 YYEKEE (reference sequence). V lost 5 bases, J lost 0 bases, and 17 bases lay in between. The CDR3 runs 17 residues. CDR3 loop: CASSYGTQIANTGELFF. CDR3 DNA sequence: TGTGCCAGCAGTTATGGGACCCAAATCGCGAACACCGGGGAGCTGTTTTTT. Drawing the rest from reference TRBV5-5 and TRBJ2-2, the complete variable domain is DAGVTQSPTHLIKTRGQQVTLRCSPISGHKSVSWYQQVLGQGPQFIFQYYEKEERGRGNFPDRFSARQFPNYSSELNVNALLLGDSALYLCASSYGTQIANTGELFFGEGSRLTVL.

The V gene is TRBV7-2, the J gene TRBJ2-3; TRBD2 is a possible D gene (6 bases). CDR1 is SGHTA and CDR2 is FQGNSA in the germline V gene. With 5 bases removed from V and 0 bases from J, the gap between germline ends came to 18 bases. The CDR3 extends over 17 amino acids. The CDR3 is CASSPRVGRESTDTQYF. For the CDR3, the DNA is TGTGCCAGCAGCCCCCGGGTGGGGCGGGAAAGCACAGATACGCAGTATTTT.

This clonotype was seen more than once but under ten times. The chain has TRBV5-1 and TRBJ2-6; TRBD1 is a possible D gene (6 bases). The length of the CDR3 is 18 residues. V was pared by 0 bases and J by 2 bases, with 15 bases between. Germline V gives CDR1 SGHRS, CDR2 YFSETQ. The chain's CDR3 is CASSLDETGSAGANVLTF. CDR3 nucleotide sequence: TGCGCCAGCAGCTTGGACGAAACAGGGTCTGCTGGGGCCAACGTCCTGACTTTC.

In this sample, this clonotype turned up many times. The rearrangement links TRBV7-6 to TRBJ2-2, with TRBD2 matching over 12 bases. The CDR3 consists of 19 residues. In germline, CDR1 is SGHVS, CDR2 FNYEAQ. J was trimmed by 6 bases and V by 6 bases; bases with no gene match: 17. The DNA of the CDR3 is TGTGCCAGCAGTCCATTCAGGGGACTAGCGGGCCCAAGCCCCGGGGAGCTGTTTTTT. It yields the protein CASSPFRGLAGPSPGELFF.

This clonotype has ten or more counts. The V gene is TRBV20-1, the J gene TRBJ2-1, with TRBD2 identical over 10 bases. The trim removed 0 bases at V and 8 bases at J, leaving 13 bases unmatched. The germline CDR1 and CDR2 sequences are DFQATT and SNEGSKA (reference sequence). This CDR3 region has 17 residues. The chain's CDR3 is CSARDRGRASGSYEQFF. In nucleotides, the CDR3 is TGCAGTGCTAGAGACAGGGGGAGGGCTAGCGGGAGTTATGAGCAGTTCTTC.

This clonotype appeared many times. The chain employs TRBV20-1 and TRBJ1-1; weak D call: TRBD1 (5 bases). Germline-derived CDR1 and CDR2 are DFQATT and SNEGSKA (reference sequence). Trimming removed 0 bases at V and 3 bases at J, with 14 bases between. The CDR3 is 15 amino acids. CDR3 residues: CSARDPGGEHTEAFF. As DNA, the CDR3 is TGCAGTGCTAGAGATCCCGGGGGGGAACACACTGAAGCTTTCTTT.

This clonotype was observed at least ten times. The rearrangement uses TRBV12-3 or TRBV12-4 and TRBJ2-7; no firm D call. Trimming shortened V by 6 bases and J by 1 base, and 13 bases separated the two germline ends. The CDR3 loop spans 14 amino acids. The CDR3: CASREGVSSYEQYF. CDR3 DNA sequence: TGTGCCAGCAGGGAAGGTGTCAGTTCCTACGAGCAGTACTTC.

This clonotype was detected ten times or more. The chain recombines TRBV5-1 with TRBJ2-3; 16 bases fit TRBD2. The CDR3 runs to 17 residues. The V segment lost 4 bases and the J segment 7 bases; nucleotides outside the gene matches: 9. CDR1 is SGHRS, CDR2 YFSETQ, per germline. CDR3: CASSKGLAGGPVNTQYF. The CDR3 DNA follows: TGCGCCAGCAGCAAGGGACTAGCGGGAGGGCCGGTAAATACGCAGTATTTT.

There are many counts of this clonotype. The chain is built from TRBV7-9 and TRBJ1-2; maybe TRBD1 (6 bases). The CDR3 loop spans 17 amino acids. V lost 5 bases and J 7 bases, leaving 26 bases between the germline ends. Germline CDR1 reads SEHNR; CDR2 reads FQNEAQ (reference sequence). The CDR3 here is CASSPRTATWEDFGYTF. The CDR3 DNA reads TGTGCCAGCAGCCCGCGGACAGCCACCTGGGAGGATTTTGGCTACACCTTC.

The CDR3 protein is CASSYSTSGEFNEQFF. The CDR3 DNA follows: TGTGCCAGCAGTTACTCGACTAGCGGGGAATTCAATGAGCAGTTCTTC. This chain connects TRBV6-2 or TRBV6-3 to TRBJ2-1, with 11 bases identical to TRBD2. CDR3 size: 16 residues. CDR1 and CDR2 from the germline V gene are MNHEY and SVGEGT. With V trimmed by 0 bases and J by 6 bases, 4 bases remained unmatched.

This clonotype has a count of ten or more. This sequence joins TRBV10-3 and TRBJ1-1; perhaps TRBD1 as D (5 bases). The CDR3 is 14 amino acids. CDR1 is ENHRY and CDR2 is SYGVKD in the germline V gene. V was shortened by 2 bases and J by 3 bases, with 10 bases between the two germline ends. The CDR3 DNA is TGTGCCATCAGTGAGACCTCAGGGTACACTGAAGCTTTCTTT. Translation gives CAISETSGYTEAFF.

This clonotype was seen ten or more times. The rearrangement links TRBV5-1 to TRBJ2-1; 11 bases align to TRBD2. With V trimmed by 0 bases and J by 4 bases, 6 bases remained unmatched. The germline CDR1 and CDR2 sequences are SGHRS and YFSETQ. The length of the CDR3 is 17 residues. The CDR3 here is CASSLAGTSGPYNEQFF. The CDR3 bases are TGCGCCAGCAGCTTGGCCGGGACTAGCGGACCTTACAATGAGCAGTTCTTC.

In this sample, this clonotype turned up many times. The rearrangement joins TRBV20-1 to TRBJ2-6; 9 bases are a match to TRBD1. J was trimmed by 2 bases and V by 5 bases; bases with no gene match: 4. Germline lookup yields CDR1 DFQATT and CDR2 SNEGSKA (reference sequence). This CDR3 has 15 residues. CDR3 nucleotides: TGCAGTGCTGAACGGGACAGGGCTGGGGCCAACGTCCTGACTTTC. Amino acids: CSAERDRAGANVLTF.

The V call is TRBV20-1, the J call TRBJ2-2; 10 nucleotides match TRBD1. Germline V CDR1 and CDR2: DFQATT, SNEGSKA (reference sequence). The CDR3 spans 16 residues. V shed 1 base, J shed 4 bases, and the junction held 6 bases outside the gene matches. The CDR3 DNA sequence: TGCAGTGCTAGAGCATGGGACAGGGGTTCCACCGGGGAGCTGTTTTTT. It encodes CSARAWDRGSTGELFF.

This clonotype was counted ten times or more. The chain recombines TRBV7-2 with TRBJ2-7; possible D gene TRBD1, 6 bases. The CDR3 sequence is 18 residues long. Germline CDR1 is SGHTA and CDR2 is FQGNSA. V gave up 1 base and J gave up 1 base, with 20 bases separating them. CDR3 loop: CASSLGLSNRAQSYEQYF. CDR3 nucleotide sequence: TGTGCCAGCAGCTTAGGGCTTTCGAACAGGGCTCAATCCTACGAGCAGTACTTC.